This T cell receptor beta chain stems from a study of blood T cell repertoires in COVID-19. On the study more broadly: The analysed material was cDNA or gDNA that came from T cells, B-cell-depleted T cells, or PBMCs.

Profiling relied on immunoSEQ multiplex PCR, and the TCRdb table lists in-frame clones only, not all of them. This sample has roughly 80,000 clones, with 83% found just once. This clone was recorded a few times. Germline loops: CDR1 MNHEY, CDR2 SVGEGT. Unmatched junction bases numbered 3, after V lost 1 base and J lost 3 bases. CDR3 length: 14 residues. Sequencing was carried out using peripheral blood. The J gene is TRBJ2-7, the V gene TRBV6-2 or TRBV6-3, with 7 bases that match TRBD2. This sequence originates from a woman older than 75 with acute or convalescent COVID-19. CDR3 coding DNA: TGTGCCAGCAGTTACTTAGCGGGTATCTACGAGCAGTACTTC. Translating it yields CASSYLAGIYEQYF.